A single sample gave rise to the 10 T cell receptor beta chains below, sequenced in a study of molecular identifiers for immune sequencing clone quantification (dated by TCRdb to between 2017 and 2018). The library was obtained by PCR. Sequencing took place on a NextSeq 500. The public sequencing data were trimmed at Q25 with fastp and processed into clonotypes with MiXCR by TCRdb, which kept only in-frame beta chains. Each entry is one CDR3 protein sequence, shown with its most common DNA and genes. For this sample the table gives nearly 55,000 distinct CDR3 sequences, of which roughly 36% were detected only once. 3.8% of the sample is in the top ten clones. The sequenced material came from naive CD8+ T cells from blood, with Jurkat cell RNA spiked in. What the cell subset or site label conveys for this sample: FACS-sorted CD8+CD4-CCR7+CD45RA+ naive T cells. The receptor set was obtained from a human donor in good health. Some libraries in this study had Jurkat cell RNA spiked in.

This clonotype was seen at least ten times. This rearrangement joins TRBV7-6 to TRBJ2-3; 11 bases agree with TRBD2. In germline, CDR1 is SGHVS, CDR2 FNYEAQ. The CDR3 length is 16 residues. V lost 3 bases, J lost 3 bases, and 5 bases stayed unmatched. Here the CDR3 DNA reads TGTGCCAGCAGCTTCCGACTAGCGGGAACTACAGATACGCAGTATTTT. Protein: CASSFRLAGTTDTQYF.

This clonotype is a singleton in its sample. Possible read error: a much larger clone is one base away. The genes are TRBV4-1 and TRBJ1-1; TRBD1 might be the D (5 bases). Germline values: CDR1 MGHRA, CDR2 YSYEKL. The CDR3 loop spans 13 amino acids. The CDR3 nucleotides read TGCGCCAGCAGCCAAGGAGGGGCAGCCGAAGCTATCTTT. Protein sequence: CASSQGGAAEAIF.

To note about this clonotype: The CDR3 does not close with the conserved phenylalanine or tryptophan, likely indicating a read error. The rearrangement uses TRBV6-5 and TRBJ1-1; tentatively, D is TRBD1 (5 bases). This CDR3 region has 15 residues. The V end was cut by 2 bases, the J end by 7 bases, with 17 bases between. Germline V gene lookup returns CDR1 MNHEY and CDR2 SVGAGI. CDR3 loop: CASSYMGLYQGEAFY. As DNA, the CDR3 is TGTGCCAGCAGTTACATGGGTCTTTATCAGGGTGAAGCTTTCTAT.

There are a few counts of this clonotype. The gene calls are TRBV24-1 and TRBJ2-3; maybe TRBD1 (6 bases). The V end was cut by 2 bases, the J end by 1 base, with 12 bases between. The CDR3 is 16 amino acids. CDR1 is KGHDR and CDR2 is SFDVKD in the germline V gene. CDR3 residues: CATSDSPGHRTDTQYF. CDR3 in DNA: TGTGCCACCAGTGATTCGCCGGGACACCGCACAGATACGCAGTATTTT.

This clonotype was picked up one time. This may stem from a read error, because a much larger clone lies one nucleotide away. The genes are TRBV5-4 and TRBJ2-3; 7 bases agree with TRBD2. This CDR3 spans 14 amino acids. V lost 2 bases to trimming and J lost 6 bases; unmatched junction nucleotides: 6. Germline CDR1 reads SGHNT; CDR2 reads YYREEE (reference sequence). The CDR3 sequence is CASSFSAGADTQYF. The CDR3, as DNA: TGTGCCAGCAGCTTCTCGGCGGGAGCGGATACGCAGTATTTT.

A remark on this clonotype: At one of its ends the junction is not consistent with the germline gene, which may arise from a read error. V gene TRBV27 combines with J gene TRBJ2-2; TRBD1 matches 7 bases. CDR1 MNHEY and CDR2 SMNVEV come from the germline V gene (reference sequence). CDR3 size: 15 residues. CDR3 sequence reads: CASRLPTTGNGELFF. CDR3 in DNA: TGTGCCAGCCGTTTACCCACGACAGGGAACGGGGAGCTGTTTTTT.

The sample holds many counts of this clonotype. J is TRBJ1-5 and V is TRBV7-6; the match to TRBD1 covers 7 bases. Trimming at V came to 5 bases and at J to 9 bases, leaving 4 bases not matched to a gene. From germline, CDR1 is SGHVS and CDR2 FNYEAQ. This CDR3 contains 12 residues. The CDR3 spells CASSQRGRPQHF. The CDR3 DNA reads TGTGCCAGCAGCCAGAGGGGGCGGCCCCAGCATTTT.

To note about this clonotype: This CDR3 is missing its conserved last phenylalanine or tryptophan, likely due to a read error. V is TRBV20-1 and J is TRBJ1-6; D is ambiguous. This CDR3 is 16 amino acids long. The V end lost 5 bases, the J end lost 7 bases, and 21 bases lay between the germline ends. The germline V gene has CDR1 DFQATT and CDR2 SNEGSKA (reference sequence). CDR3 in amino acids: CSALNREKEGNSPLHI. The CDR3 DNA follows: TGCAGTGCTCTTAACCGGGAGAAAGAAGGGAATTCACCCCTCCACATT.

This clonotype was counted ten times or more. V and J are TRBV25-1 and TRBJ2-7, with TRBD2 matching 9 bases. V lost 10 bases to trimming and J lost 4 bases; unmatched junction nucleotides: 8. CDR1 is MGHDK and CDR2 is SYGVNS in the germline V gene. The CDR3 covers 13 residues. CDR3 in DNA: TGTGCCACCGACCTCGCGGGAGGGTACGAGCAGTACTTC. This encodes CATDLAGGYEQYF.

This chain links TRBV11-2 with TRBJ2-5; D ambiguous. The germline V gene has CDR1 SGHAT and CDR2 FQNNGV. The CDR3 covers 17 residues. Trimming removed 0 bases from V and 2 bases from J, with 16 bases in between. CDR3 sequence: CASSLDNFDGPQETQYF. The DNA of the CDR3 is TGTGCCAGCAGCTTAGATAACTTTGACGGTCCACAAGAGACCCAGTACTTC.